This T cell receptor (beta chain) was found in a study of blood T cells in healthy people across ages. V lost 4 bases and J 0 bases, leaving 7 bases between the germline ends. CDR1 LGHDT and CDR2 YNNKEL come from the germline V gene (reference sequence). The CDR3 is made up of 14 amino acids. Study conclusions and caveats: Naive CD4+ cell counts and diversity both ran higher in long-lived than in aged donors.

Each donor was a healthy Caucasian individual from Russia, aged roughly 6 to 95. Concerning this clonotype: The antigen remains undetermined.

Sample-barcoded 5' priming and a J-beta primer mix drove a second PCR of 7 to 11 cycles. Every cDNA molecule bore a tag from a template-switch adaptor containing 12 random nucleotides. TCRdb redid the calling of the 5' RACE reads with MiXCR, one entry per CDR3 protein. The table shows 1.5 million to 2 million distinct CDR3 sequences, with 28% occurring only once. Sequenced input: blood. The clonotype was recovered from a woman younger than 45 in good health. The chain is built from TRBV3-1 and TRBJ2-1, with unresolved D. CDR3 nucleotide sequence: TGTGCCAGCAGCCCTCAGCGCTCCTACAATGAGCAGTTCTTC. This sequence encodes CASSPQRSYNEQFF.